Following are 17 T cell receptor beta chains from one sample sequenced in a study of T cells after posttransplantation cyclophosphamide. Using immunoSEQ multiplex PCR, the repertoire was profiled, and TCRdb retains in-frame clones only, with some absent. Of approximately 11,000 clones in the sample, around nine tenths were seen once. Busulfan-fludarabine conditioning, marrow transplant, and cyclophosphamide on days +3 and +4 were administered. This specimen consisted of PBMCs, obtained after allogeneic stem cell transplant with posttransplant cyclophosphamide. The receptors shown here come from a female patient between 30 and 40 years old who received an allogeneic stem cell transplant from an unrelated donor, was CMV-positive, and had no GVHD. Some T cells may have originated in the graft donor.

This chain joins TRBV6-4 and TRBJ1-5; 10 bases line up with TRBD1. J was trimmed by 5 bases and V by 2 bases; bases with no gene match: 9. From germline, CDR1 is MRHNA and CDR2 SNTAGT. The CDR3 is made up of 17 amino acids. In DNA, the CDR3 is TGTGCCAGCAGTGACGCCCATCAAGGACAGGGGGATCAGCCCCAGCATTTT. This codes for CASSDAHQGQGDQPQHF.

This clone was detected only a few times. V usage is TRBV6-1 and J usage is TRBJ2-4; TRBD1 matches at 8 bases. CDR3 length: 15 residues. The V gene end was trimmed by 2 bases and the J gene end by 3 bases; junction bases not matched to a gene: 3. Germline V gene data show CDR1 as MNHNS and CDR2 as SASEGT. The CDR3 reads CASSEWGTGKNIQYF. In DNA, the CDR3 is TGTGCCAGCAGTGAATGGGGGACAGGCAAAAACATTCAGTACTTC.

This rearrangement joins TRBV2 to TRBJ2-7; a possible D gene is TRBD2 (6 bases). Trimming stripped 7 bases from V and 4 bases from J, with 17 bases between. Germline assignment: CDR1 SNHLY and CDR2 FYNNEI. CDR3 length: 14 amino acids. CDR3 in amino acids: CASTSTLRGYEQYF. The DNA for the CDR3 is TGTGCCAGCACCTCAACACTCCGGGGGTACGAGCAGTACTTC.

V and J are TRBV6-1 and TRBJ1-4; 7 bases are a match to TRBD1. Looked up from germline, CDR1 is MNHNS and CDR2 is SASEGT. This CDR3 has 15 residues. Losses at the gene ends were 7 bases for V and 8 bases for J; bases not matched to a gene: 13. The CDR3 DNA follows: TGTGCCAGCAACTTGGGACAGCGATTCAGGGAAAAACTGTTTTTT. Translating gives CASNLGQRFREKLFF.

This sequence joins TRBV27 and TRBJ2-3; 9 nucleotides match TRBD1. Germline CDR1 is MNHEY and CDR2 is SMNVEV (reference sequence). The CDR3 has 16 amino acids. With V trimmed by 5 bases and J by 1 base, 7 bases remained unmatched. CDR3 sequence reads: CASSVNRGQGTDTQYF. The CDR3 DNA follows: TGTGCCAGCAGTGTAAACAGGGGGCAAGGCACAGATACGCAGTATTTT.

The gene calls are TRBV14 and TRBJ2-7, with D possibly matching TRBD1 (5 bases). This CDR3 has 14 amino acids. Germline V gene data show CDR1 as SGHDN and CDR2 as FVKESK. V dropped 4 bases and J dropped 1 base, with 11 bases sitting between them. The CDR3 nucleotides read TGTGCCAGCAGCCGCTCTAGACAGTCCTACGAGCAGTACTTC. Amino acids: CASSRSRQSYEQYF.

This chain joins TRBV5-6 and TRBJ2-5; the D is unclear. The assigned J gene may be wrong: the sequence end matches TRBJ2-7 better. CDR3 length: 14 residues. Germline CDR1 SGHDT, CDR2 YYEEEE. In DNA form, the CDR3 reads TGTGCCAGCCGAGGTCAGAAGTCCTACTACGAGCAGTACTTC. It encodes CASRGQKSYYEQYF.

The rearrangement joins TRBV28 to TRBJ2-5; 7 bases are a match to TRBD2. This CDR3 spans 16 amino acids. Germline CDR1 MDHEN, CDR2 SYDVKM. V trimming: 1 base; J trimming: 2 bases; junction bases outside the gene matches: 7. The CDR3, as DNA: TGTGCCAGCAGTTTATTTGGGGGGGGACTACAAGAGACCCAGTACTTC. Amino acid sequence: CASSLFGGGLQETQYF.

V and J are TRBV9 and TRBJ2-3; D is perhaps TRBD2 (5 bases). The ends were cut back, 3 bases at V and 6 bases at J, with 8 bases in the middle. This CDR3 region has 12 residues. Germline CDR1 reads SGDLS; CDR2 reads YYNGEE. CDR3 residues: CASSGPGDTQYF. As DNA, the CDR3 is TGTGCCAGCAGCGGGCCGGGGGATACGCAGTATTTT.

The J gene is TRBJ2-7, the V gene TRBV28; TRBD1 might be the D (5 bases). The CDR3 extends over 14 amino acids. Germline assignment: CDR1 MDHEN and CDR2 SYDVKM. The V end was cut by 5 bases, the J end by 4 bases, with 15 bases between. The CDR3: CASSLSTPGYEQYF. CDR3 DNA sequence: TGTGCCAGCAGTCTCTCAACCCCAGGGTACGAGCAGTACTTC.

V is TRBV6-1 and J is TRBJ2-4; D is perhaps TRBD2 (5 bases). The CDR3 contains 14 residues. Germline CDR1 and CDR2: MNHNS and SASEGT. Deletions cut 2 bases from V and 9 bases from J, with 14 bases between. The CDR3 DNA reads as TGTGCCAGCAGTGAATCCGGAGCGGCGGGCATTCAGTACTTC. Encoded protein: CASSESGAAGIQYF.

The V and J genes are TRBV9 and TRBJ2-7; 10 bases are shared with TRBD2. This CDR3 region has 18 residues. J lost 5 bases, V lost 0 bases, and 14 bases had no gene match. Germline V CDR1 and CDR2: SGDLS, YYNGEE. Written as DNA, the CDR3 is TGTGCCAGCAGCGTAGAGGGGTCGGGGCTAGCGGGGGCCCACGAGCAGTACTTC. It encodes CASSVEGSGLAGAHEQYF.

This clone has only one observation. At one end the junction does not follow the germline gene, possibly because of a read error. V is TRBV15 and J is TRBJ2-5, with a tentative D call TRBD2 (6 bases). The CDR3 contains 12 residues. Germline values: CDR1 LNHNV, CDR2 YYDKDF (reference sequence). The CDR3 sequence: CATSRGGVDIDF. In nucleotides, the CDR3 is TGTGCCACCAGCAGAGGGGGGGTAGACATCGACTTC.

V and J are TRBV28 and TRBJ1-5, with D uncertain. The CDR3 sequence is 12 residues long. V lost 4 bases and J lost 10, with 11 bases in between. Germline CDR1 reads MDHEN; CDR2 reads SYDVKM. The CDR3 DNA reads as TGTGCCAGCAGTTCCTCGAGTAACCCCCAGCATTTT. It specifies CASSSSSNPQHF.

The rearrangement links TRBV5-1 to TRBJ2-1; TRBD1 matches at 8 bases. CDR1 is SGHRS, CDR2 YFSETQ, per germline. This CDR3 has 16 residues. V shed 4 bases, J shed 0 bases, and the junction held 6 bases outside the gene matches. CDR3 nucleotides: TGCGCCAGCAGCCGAGGCGGACAGGGCTCCTACAATGAGCAGTTCTTC. Protein product: CASSRGGQGSYNEQFF.

The sample holds a few counts of this clone. The V call is TRBV5-1, the J call TRBJ1-4; D not certain. The CDR3 spans 15 residues. V was pared by 4 bases and J by 6 bases, with 16 bases between. Germline CDR1 and CDR2: SGHRS and YFSETQ. The CDR3 DNA is TGCGCCAGCAGCGCGGAGACGGTGATGGATGAAAAACTGTTTTTT. This encodes CASSAETVMDEKLFF.

This clone was seen a single time. The chain is built from TRBV7-8 and TRBJ1-5; D is perhaps TRBD1 (5 bases). Germline CDR1 SGHVS, CDR2 FQNEAQ. The length of the CDR3 is 17 residues. Trimming took off 2 bases at V and 9 bases at J, with 23 bases between the two ends. This CDR3 is CASSLSLLVREDSPQHF. The CDR3 DNA sequence: TGTGCCAGCAGCTTATCCCTATTGGTCAGGGAAGATTCGCCCCAGCATTTT.